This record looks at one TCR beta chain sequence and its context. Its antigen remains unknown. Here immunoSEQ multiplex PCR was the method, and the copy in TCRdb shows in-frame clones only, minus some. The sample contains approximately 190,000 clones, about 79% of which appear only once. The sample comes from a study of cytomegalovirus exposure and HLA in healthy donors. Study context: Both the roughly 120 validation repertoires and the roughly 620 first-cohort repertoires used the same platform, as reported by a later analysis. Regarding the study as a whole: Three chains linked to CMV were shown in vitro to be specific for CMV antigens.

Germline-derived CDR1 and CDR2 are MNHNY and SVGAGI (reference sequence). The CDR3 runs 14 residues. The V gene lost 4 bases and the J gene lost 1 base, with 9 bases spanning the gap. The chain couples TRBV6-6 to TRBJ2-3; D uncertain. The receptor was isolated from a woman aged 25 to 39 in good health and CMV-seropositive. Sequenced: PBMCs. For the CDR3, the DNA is TGTGCCAGCAGTTCCGAACTCCGCACAGATACGCAGTATTTT. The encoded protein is CASSSELRTDTQYF.